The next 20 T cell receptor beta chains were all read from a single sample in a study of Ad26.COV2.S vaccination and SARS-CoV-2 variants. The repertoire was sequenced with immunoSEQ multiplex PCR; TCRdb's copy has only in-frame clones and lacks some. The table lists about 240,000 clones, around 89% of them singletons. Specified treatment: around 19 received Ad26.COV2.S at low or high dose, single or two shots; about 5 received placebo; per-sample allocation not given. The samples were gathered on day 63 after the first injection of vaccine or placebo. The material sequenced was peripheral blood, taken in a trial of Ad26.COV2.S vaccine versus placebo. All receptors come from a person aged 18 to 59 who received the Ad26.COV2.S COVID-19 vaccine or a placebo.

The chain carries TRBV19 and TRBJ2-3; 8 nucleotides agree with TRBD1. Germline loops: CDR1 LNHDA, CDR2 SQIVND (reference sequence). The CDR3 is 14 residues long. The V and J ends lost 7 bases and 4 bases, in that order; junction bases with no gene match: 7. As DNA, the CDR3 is TGTGCCAGTAATCAGGGACAGGCGGCAGATACGCAGTATTTT. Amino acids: CASNQGQAADTQYF.

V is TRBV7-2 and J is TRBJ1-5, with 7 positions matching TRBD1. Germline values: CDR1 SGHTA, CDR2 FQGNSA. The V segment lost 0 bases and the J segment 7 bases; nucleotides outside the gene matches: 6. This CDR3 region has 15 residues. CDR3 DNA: TGTGCCAGCAGCTTAGCGTCAGGGGGAGGGCAGCCCCAGCATTTT. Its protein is CASSLASGGGQPQHF.

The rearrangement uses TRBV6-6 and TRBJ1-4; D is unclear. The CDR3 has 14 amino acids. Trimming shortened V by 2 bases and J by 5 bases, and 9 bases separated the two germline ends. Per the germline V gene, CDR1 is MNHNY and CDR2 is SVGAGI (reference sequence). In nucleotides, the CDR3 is TGTGCCAGCAGTTACCGAGCAGGAAATGAAAAACTGTTTTTT. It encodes CASSYRAGNEKLFF.

The CDR3 here is CASSQEDREAETQYF. In nucleotides, the CDR3 is TGCGCCAGCAGCCAAGAAGACAGGGAGGCCGAGACCCAGTACTTC. The chain is built from TRBV4-3 and TRBJ2-5, with TRBD1 as a possible D gene (7 bases). Germline-derived CDR1 and CDR2 are LGHNA and YSLEER. This CDR3 contains 15 residues. Trimming pared 0 bases from V and 5 bases from J, leaving 13 bases between.

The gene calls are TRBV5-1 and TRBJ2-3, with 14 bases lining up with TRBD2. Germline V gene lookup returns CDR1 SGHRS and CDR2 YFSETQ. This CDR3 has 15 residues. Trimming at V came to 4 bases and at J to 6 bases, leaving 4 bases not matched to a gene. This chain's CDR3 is CASSAGLAGEDTQYF. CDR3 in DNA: TGCGCCAGCAGCGCGGGACTAGCGGGGGAGGATACGCAGTATTTT.

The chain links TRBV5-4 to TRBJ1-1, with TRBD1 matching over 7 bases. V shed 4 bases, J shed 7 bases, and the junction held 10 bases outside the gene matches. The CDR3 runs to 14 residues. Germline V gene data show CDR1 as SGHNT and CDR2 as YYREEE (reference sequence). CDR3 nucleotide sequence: TGTGCCAGCAGCCGCACGCTTCAGGGGGTTGAAGCTTTCTTT. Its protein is CASSRTLQGVEAFF.

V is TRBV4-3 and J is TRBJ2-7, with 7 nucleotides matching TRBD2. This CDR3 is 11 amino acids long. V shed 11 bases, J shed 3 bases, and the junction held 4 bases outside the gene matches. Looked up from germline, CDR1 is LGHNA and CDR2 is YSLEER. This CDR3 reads CAHAGVYEQYF. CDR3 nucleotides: TGCGCCCACGCGGGAGTCTACGAGCAGTACTTC.

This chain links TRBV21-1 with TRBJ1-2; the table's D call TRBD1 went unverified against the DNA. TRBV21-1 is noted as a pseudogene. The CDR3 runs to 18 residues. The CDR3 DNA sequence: TGTGCCAGCAGCAAAGTGGGGGTGCAGGGGGCGGTGTTCTATGGCTACACCTTC. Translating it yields CASSKVGVQGAVFYGYTF.

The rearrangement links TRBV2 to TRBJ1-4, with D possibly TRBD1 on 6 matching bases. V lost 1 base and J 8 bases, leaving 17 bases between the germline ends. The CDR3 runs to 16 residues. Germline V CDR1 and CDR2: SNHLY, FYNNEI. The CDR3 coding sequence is TGTGCCAGCAGTGAAGTGTTCAGGGTGGGACAAGAAAAACTGTTTTTT. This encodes CASSEVFRVGQEKLFF.

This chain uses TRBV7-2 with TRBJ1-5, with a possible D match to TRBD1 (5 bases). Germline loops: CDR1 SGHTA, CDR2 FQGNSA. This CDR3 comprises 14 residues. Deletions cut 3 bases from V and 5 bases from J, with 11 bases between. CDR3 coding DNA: TGTGCCAGCAGCTTGGTCGGGGGGGATCAGCCCCAGCATTTT. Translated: CASSLVGGDQPQHF.

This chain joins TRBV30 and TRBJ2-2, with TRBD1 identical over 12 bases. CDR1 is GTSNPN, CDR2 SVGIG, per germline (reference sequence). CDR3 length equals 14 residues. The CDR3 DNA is TGTGCTGGGGGACAGGGGGCGAGGGCCGGGGAGCTGTTTTTT. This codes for CAGGQGARAGELFF.

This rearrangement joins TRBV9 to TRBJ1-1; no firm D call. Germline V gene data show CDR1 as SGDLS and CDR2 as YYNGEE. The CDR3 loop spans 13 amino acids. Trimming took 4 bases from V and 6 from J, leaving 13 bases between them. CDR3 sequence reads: CASSPDGRAEAFF. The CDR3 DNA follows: TGTGCCAGCAGCCCCGATGGACGGGCTGAAGCTTTCTTT.

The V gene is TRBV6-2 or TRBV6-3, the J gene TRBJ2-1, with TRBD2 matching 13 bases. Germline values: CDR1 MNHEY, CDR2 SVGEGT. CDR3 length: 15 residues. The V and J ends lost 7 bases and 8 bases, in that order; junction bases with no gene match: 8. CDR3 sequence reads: CASNPLAGGLYEQFF. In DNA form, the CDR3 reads TGTGCCAGCAACCCACTAGCGGGGGGGCTCTATGAGCAGTTCTTC.

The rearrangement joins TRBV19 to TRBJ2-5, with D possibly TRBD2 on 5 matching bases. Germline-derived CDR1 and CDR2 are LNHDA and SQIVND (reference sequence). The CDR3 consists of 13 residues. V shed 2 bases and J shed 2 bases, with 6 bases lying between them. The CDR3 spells CASSIRGQETQYF. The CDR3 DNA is TGTGCCAGTAGTATACGGGGACAAGAGACCCAGTACTTC.

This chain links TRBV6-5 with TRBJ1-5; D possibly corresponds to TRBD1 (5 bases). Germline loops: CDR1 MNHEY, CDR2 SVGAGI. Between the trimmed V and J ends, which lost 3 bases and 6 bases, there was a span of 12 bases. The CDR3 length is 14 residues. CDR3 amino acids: CASSYGQGVQPQHF. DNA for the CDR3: TGTGCCAGCAGTTATGGGCAGGGTGTTCAGCCCCAGCATTTT.

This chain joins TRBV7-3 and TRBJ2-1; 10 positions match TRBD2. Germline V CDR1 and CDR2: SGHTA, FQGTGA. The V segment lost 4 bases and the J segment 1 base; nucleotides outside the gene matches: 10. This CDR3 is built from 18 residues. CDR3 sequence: CASSSSGGASKSYNEQFF. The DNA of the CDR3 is TGTGCCAGCAGCTCCAGCGGGGGGGCCTCCAAATCCTACAATGAGCAGTTCTTC. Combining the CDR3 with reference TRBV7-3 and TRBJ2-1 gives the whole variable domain GAGVSQTPSNKVTEKGKYVELRCDPISGHTALYWYRQSLGQGPEFLIYFQGTGAADDSGLPNDRFFAVRPEGSVSTLKIQRTERGDSAVYLCASSSSGGASKSYNEQFFGPGTRLTVL.

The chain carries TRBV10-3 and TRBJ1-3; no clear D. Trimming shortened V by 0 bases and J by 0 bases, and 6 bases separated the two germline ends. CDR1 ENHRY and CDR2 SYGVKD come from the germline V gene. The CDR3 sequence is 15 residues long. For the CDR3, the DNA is TGTGCCATCAGTGAGTCGGCCCTCTCTGGAAACACCATATATTTT. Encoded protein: CAISESALSGNTIYF.

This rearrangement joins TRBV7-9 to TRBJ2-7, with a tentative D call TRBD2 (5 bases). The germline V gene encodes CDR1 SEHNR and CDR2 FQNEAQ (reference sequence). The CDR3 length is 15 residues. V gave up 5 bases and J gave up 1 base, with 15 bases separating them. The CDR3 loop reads CASSPVGLPSYEQYF. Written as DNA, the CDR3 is TGTGCCAGCAGCCCAGTTGGACTTCCTTCCTACGAGCAGTACTTC. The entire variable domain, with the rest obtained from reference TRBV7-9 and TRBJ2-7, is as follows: DTGVSQNPRHKITKRGQNVTFRCDPISEHNRLYWYRQTLGQGPEFLTYFQNEAQLEKSRLLSDRFSAERPKGSFSTLEIQRTEQGDSAMYLCASSPVGLPSYEQYFGPGTRLTVT.

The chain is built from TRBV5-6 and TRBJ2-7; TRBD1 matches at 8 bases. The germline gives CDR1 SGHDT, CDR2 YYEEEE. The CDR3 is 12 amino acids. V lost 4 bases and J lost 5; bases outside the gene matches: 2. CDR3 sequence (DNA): TGTGCCAGCAGCGGACAGGGAAACGAGCAGTACTTC. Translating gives CASSGQGNEQYF.

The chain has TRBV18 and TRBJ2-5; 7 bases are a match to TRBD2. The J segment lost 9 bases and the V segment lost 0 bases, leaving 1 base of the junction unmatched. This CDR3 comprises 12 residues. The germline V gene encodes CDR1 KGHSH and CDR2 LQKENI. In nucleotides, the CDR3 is TGTGCCAGCTCACCACCTGGGGGGGCCCAGTACTTC. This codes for CASSPPGGAQYF. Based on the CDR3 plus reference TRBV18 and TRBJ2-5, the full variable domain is NAGVMQNPRHLVRRRGQEARLRCSPMKGHSHVYWYRQLPEEGLKFMVYLQKENIIDESGMPKERFSAEFPKEGPSILRIQQVVRGDSAAYFCASSPPGGAQYFGPGTRLLVL.